Listed here are 2 T cell receptor beta chains from one sample, sequenced in a study of graft-versus-host responses after intestinal transplantation. Assay used: immunoSEQ multiplex PCR; TCRdb lists only in-frame clones, some missing. The profile shows more than 75,000 clones, 75% to 95% of them singletons. These receptors have no known antigen. This specimen was unstimulated CD4+ T cells sorted from spleen or lymph node cells, taken before transplant. The origin of the receptors is a human donor who was the organ donor for an intestinal transplant.

The table lists this clone with a few counts. V usage is TRBV6-1 and J usage is TRBJ1-2; possibly TRBD1 for D (5 bases). This CDR3 has 14 residues. From germline, CDR1 is MNHNS and CDR2 SASEGT. V was cut by 6 bases and J by 6 bases, with 17 bases left in between. The CDR3 reads CASRERGSYDGYTF. The CDR3 DNA follows: TGTGCCAGCAGGGAAAGGGGCAGTTACGATGGCTACACCTTC.

CDR3 residues: CAISESGTGVDREQYF. The CDR3 DNA is TGTGCCATCAGTGAGTCCGGGACAGGGGTAGATCGCGAGCAGTACTTC. V is TRBV10-3 and J is TRBJ2-7; 10 nucleotides line up with TRBD1. Unmatched junction bases numbered 8, after V lost 0 bases and J lost 6 bases. The germline V gene has CDR1 ENHRY and CDR2 SYGVKD. CDR3 length equals 16 residues.